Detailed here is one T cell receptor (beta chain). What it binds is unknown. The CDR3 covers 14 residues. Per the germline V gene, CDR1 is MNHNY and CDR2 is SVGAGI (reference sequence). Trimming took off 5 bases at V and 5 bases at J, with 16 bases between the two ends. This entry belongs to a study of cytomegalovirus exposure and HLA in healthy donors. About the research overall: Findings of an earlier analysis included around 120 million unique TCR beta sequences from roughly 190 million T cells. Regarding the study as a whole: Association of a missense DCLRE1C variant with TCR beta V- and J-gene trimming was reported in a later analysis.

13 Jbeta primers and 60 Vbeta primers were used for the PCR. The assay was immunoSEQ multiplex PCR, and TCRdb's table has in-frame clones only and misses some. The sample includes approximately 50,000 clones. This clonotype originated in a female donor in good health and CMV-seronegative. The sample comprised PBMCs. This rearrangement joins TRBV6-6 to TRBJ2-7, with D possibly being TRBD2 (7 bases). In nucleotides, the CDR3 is TGTGCCAGCAGTGACGTAGGGGGGGTGAACGAGCAGTACTTC. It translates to CASSDVGGVNEQYF.